A selection of T cell receptor beta chains follows, all from one sample in a study of shared clonotypes between healthy human individuals. Measured with immunoSEQ multiplex PCR; TCRdb has only the in-frame clones, and not every one. The sample yields over 400,000 clones, approximately 95% seen once. Material for sequencing was naive CD4+ T cells sorted from blood. The source is a woman in her 30s in good health. Both conserved end residues are part of each CDR3. Fields, in order: CDR3 DNA, CDR3 protein, clone size, V gene, D gene, J gene. D genes are given only for firm matches. Size tells how often a clone was seen (once, few, many) or the class of an expanded clone, and some rows leave it out.

DNA: TGTGCCAGCGGAAGGGGACAGGGGGAGCAGTACTTC; CDR3: CASGRGQGEQYF; size: -; V: TRBV2; D: TRBD1; J: TRBJ2-7
DNA: TGTGCCAGCAGTGGGGAACAGGGGTTGGGGCAGCCCCAGCATTTT; CDR3: CASSGEQGLGQPQHF; size: -; V: TRBV6-1; D: TRBD1; J: TRBJ1-5
DNA: TGTGCCAGCTCACCACCGAAGGGCTCGGGGGCCAACGTCCTGACTTTC; CDR3: CASSPPKGSGANVLTF; size: -; V: TRBV18; D: -; J: TRBJ2-6
DNA: TGTGCCAGCAGCTTAGGTACAGCGGGAGGACTCGATGAGCAGTTCTTC; CDR3: CASSLGTAGGLDEQFF; size: -; V: TRBV13; D: TRBD2; J: TRBJ2-1
DNA: TGTGCCAGCAGTGAGGGACCAAGCGGCAATCAGCCCCAGCATTTT; CDR3: CASSEGPSGNQPQHF; size: -; V: TRBV6-6; D: -; J: TRBJ1-5
DNA: TGTGCCAGCAGCCCTGGAAGCGCGACCCTCAACATTCAGTACTTC; CDR3: CASSPGSATLNIQYF; size: once; V: TRBV9; D: -; J: TRBJ2-4
DNA: TGTGCCAGCAGCGCCGGCCTGCTGGGGGCCAACGTCCTGACTTTC; CDR3: CASSAGLLGANVLTF; size: -; V: TRBV9; D: -; J: TRBJ2-6
DNA: TGTGCCACCAGCAGAGAGGCTAGCAGAAACACAGATACGCAGTATTTT; CDR3: CATSREASRNTDTQYF; size: -; V: TRBV15; D: -; J: TRBJ2-3
DNA: TGTGCCAGCAGCTTTGGTTCTTGGGGGCAAGAGACCCAGTACTTC; CDR3: CASSFGSWGQETQYF; size: -; V: TRBV7-9; D: -; J: TRBJ2-5
DNA: TGTGCCAGCAGTTTAAGGGGGCAGATCGCAGATACGCAGTATTTT; CDR3: CASSLRGQIADTQYF; size: -; V: TRBV28; D: TRBD1; J: TRBJ2-3
DNA: TGCGCCAGCAGCCTAACGACTAGCGGTGCCACAGATACGCAGTATTTT; CDR3: CASSLTTSGATDTQYF; size: -; V: TRBV4-1; D: TRBD2; J: TRBJ2-3
DNA: TGCGCCAGCAGCCAAGGTTACAGGGGGGAGGCCCGAGGCTACACCTTC; CDR3: CASSQGYRGEARGYTF; size: -; V: TRBV4-1; D: TRBD1; J: TRBJ1-2
DNA: TGTGCCAGCAGTTCGACAGGGGGGCGGAAGACCCAGTACTTC; CDR3: CASSSTGGRKTQYF; size: -; V: TRBV6-1; D: TRBD1; J: TRBJ2-5
DNA: TGTGCCAGCAGCTCCCGCGGCAGGGGGAATGAAAAACTGTTTTTT; CDR3: CASSSRGRGNEKLFF; size: -; V: TRBV7-9; D: TRBD1; J: TRBJ1-4
DNA: TGTGCCAGCAGTTACTCGACAGGGAACGAGCAGTTCTTC; CDR3: CASSYSTGNEQFF; size: -; V: TRBV6-5; D: TRBD1; J: TRBJ2-1
DNA: TGTGCCAGCAGGATACAGGTGAACACTGAAGCTTTCTTT; CDR3: CASRIQVNTEAFF; size: -; V: TRBV6-5; D: -; J: TRBJ1-1
DNA: TGTGCCAGCAGCGTAGGCCCAGCGGGGGACATTCAGTACTTC; CDR3: CASSVGPAGDIQYF; size: once; V: TRBV9; D: TRBD2; J: TRBJ2-4
DNA: TGTGCCTGGATAACTTCCTACGAGCAGTACTTC; CDR3: CAWITSYEQYF; size: -; V: TRBV30; D: -; J: TRBJ2-7
DNA: TGTGCCAGCAGTTTCCACACCGGGGAGCTGTTTTTT; CDR3: CASSFHTGELFF; size: -; V: TRBV28; D: -; J: TRBJ2-2
DNA: TGTGCCAGCAGTTACTCGTGGCAGGGTTATACCGAAGCTTTCTTT; CDR3: CASSYSWQGYTEAFF; size: -; V: TRBV6-5; D: -; J: TRBJ1-1
DNA: TGTGCCAGCAGTTACGGGGGAATCTACGAGCAGTACTTC; CDR3: CASSYGGIYEQYF; size: -; V: TRBV6-5; D: -; J: TRBJ2-7
DNA: TGTGCCAGCAGGGACTCGAACACTGAAGCTTTCTTT; CDR3: CASRDSNTEAFF; size: -; V: TRBV6-5; D: -; J: TRBJ1-1
DNA: TGTGCCAGCAGAGAAGGACTATGGAATGAGCAGTTCTTC; CDR3: CASREGLWNEQFF; size: -; V: TRBV25-1; D: -; J: TRBJ2-1
DNA: TGTGCCAGCAGCGCCGAGTGGACAGCAACTAATGAAAAACTGTTTTTT; CDR3: CASSAEWTATNEKLFF; size: -; V: TRBV7-9; D: -; J: TRBJ1-4
DNA: TGCGCCAGCAGCCGCCCGTCTCCTACCAACACCGGGGAGCTGTTTTTT; CDR3: CASSRPSPTNTGELFF; size: -; V: TRBV5-1; D: -; J: TRBJ2-2
DNA: TGTGCCAGCAGTTTATCCGGGGACATCTACGAGCAGTACTTC; CDR3: CASSLSGDIYEQYF; size: -; V: TRBV28; D: -; J: TRBJ2-7
DNA: TGTGCCATCAGTGAAGGACAGGGGTTTGAGGGCTACACCTTC; CDR3: CAISEGQGFEGYTF; size: -; V: TRBV10-3; D: TRBD1; J: TRBJ1-2
DNA: TGTGCCAGCGCCACAGTCACCTACAATGAGCAGTTCTTC; CDR3: CASATVTYNEQFF; size: once; V: TRBV27; D: -; J: TRBJ2-1
DNA: TGCGCCAGCAGCTTGGTAGGAGGGCCTCAGCCCCAGCATTTT; CDR3: CASSLVGGPQPQHF; size: few; V: TRBV5-1; D: -; J: TRBJ1-5
DNA: TGTGCCAGCAGTACGGACAGGGATTATGGCTACGAGCAGTACTTC; CDR3: CASSTDRDYGYEQYF; size: -; V: TRBV27; D: TRBD1; J: TRBJ2-7
DNA: TGTGCCAGCAGTTTAACTTCCCCACCGGGTGAGCAGTACTTC; CDR3: CASSLTSPPGEQYF; size: -; V: TRBV28; D: -; J: TRBJ2-7
DNA: TGTGCCAGCAGCCCCACAGGGGGGACGAGCTCCTACAATGAGCAGTTCTTC; CDR3: CASSPTGGTSSYNEQFF; size: -; V: TRBV5-6; D: TRBD1; J: TRBJ2-1
DNA: TGTGCCAGCAGCCAAGGAGGGGACTACTCCTACGAGCAGTACTTC; CDR3: CASSQGGDYSYEQYF; size: -; V: TRBV4-2; D: TRBD2; J: TRBJ2-7
DNA: TGTGCCAGCAGTTACTCTTCAGGGGGCGGCAATGAAAAACTGTTTTTT; CDR3: CASSYSSGGGNEKLFF; size: -; V: TRBV6-5; D: TRBD1; J: TRBJ1-4
DNA: TGTGCCAGCAGGGTAGCGGGAGGCCCCTACAATGAGCAGTTCTTC; CDR3: CASRVAGGPYNEQFF; size: -; V: TRBV6-5; D: TRBD2; J: TRBJ2-1
DNA: TGTGCCAGCAGTCCACGGGGCAGGGCCGGGGGAAATGAGCAGTTCTTC; CDR3: CASSPRGRAGGNEQFF; size: once; V: TRBV27; D: -; J: TRBJ2-1
DNA: TGTGCCAGCAGGGCGGACAGTGCAGATACGCAGTATTTT; CDR3: CASRADSADTQYF; size: -; V: TRBV28; D: -; J: TRBJ2-3
DNA: TGTGCCAGCAGCCAAGAGGGGAACACTGAAGCTTTCTTT; CDR3: CASSQEGNTEAFF; size: -; V: TRBV14; D: -; J: TRBJ1-1
DNA: TGCAGTGCTAGACCTCACTACGAGCAGTACTTC; CDR3: CSARPHYEQYF; size: -; V: TRBV20-1; D: -; J: TRBJ2-7
DNA: TGCGCCAGCAGCTCCGGACAGAAGAACACTGAAGCTTTCTTT; CDR3: CASSSGQKNTEAFF; size: -; V: TRBV5-1; D: -; J: TRBJ1-1
DNA: TGCGCCAGCAGCTTGCTAGCAGGGGCAAAAGAGCAGTACTTC; CDR3: CASSLLAGAKEQYF; size: -; V: TRBV5-1; D: -; J: TRBJ2-7
DNA: TGTAGTGGACTAGCGGGATCGAAACAAGAGACCCAGTACTTC; CDR3: CSGLAGSKQETQYF; size: once; V: TRBV30; D: TRBD2; J: TRBJ2-5
DNA: TGTGCCAGCAGTCCGAACTTTCCCGGGGAGCTGTTTTTT; CDR3: CASSPNFPGELFF; size: -; V: TRBV27; D: -; J: TRBJ2-2
DNA: TGTGCCAGCAGCTTAGAGAGTAAGCGGGCTAGCACAGATACGCAGTATTTT; CDR3: CASSLESKRASTDTQYF; size: once; V: TRBV11-3; D: -; J: TRBJ2-3
DNA: TGTGCCAGCAGCTTAGACAATGAGCAGTTCTTC; CDR3: CASSLDNEQFF; size: -; V: TRBV11-1; D: -; J: TRBJ2-1
DNA: TGTGCCAGCAGTGAAGCAGGTGCGGCAGGGGGGGCAGATACGCAGTATTTT; CDR3: CASSEAGAAGGADTQYF; size: -; V: TRBV6-1; D: -; J: TRBJ2-3
DNA: TGTGCCAGCAGCACGACAGGGGACGAGCAGTACTTC; CDR3: CASSTTGDEQYF; size: -; V: TRBV6-5; D: TRBD1; J: TRBJ2-7
DNA: TGTGCCAGCAGTTACGGAGGTTACGATTCACCCCTCCACTTT; CDR3: CASSYGGYDSPLHF; size: -; V: TRBV28; D: -; J: TRBJ1-6
DNA: TGTGCCAGCAGAGATTCGCAGGGGCAGGACTATGGCTACACCTTC; CDR3: CASRDSQGQDYGYTF; size: -; V: TRBV28; D: -; J: TRBJ1-2
DNA: TGTGCCAGCAGATACTGGACAGCCATGAACACTGAAGCTTTCTTT; CDR3: CASRYWTAMNTEAFF; size: once; V: TRBV2; D: -; J: TRBJ1-1
DNA: TGTGCCAGCAGCCAAGAGGCGGGCCCTTACGAGCAGTACTTC; CDR3: CASSQEAGPYEQYF; size: -; V: TRBV4-2; D: -; J: TRBJ2-7
DNA: TGCGCCAGCAGCCAAGAAAAGGCAGGGGGGATTTACGAGCAGTACTTC; CDR3: CASSQEKAGGIYEQYF; size: -; V: TRBV4-1; D: -; J: TRBJ2-7
DNA: TGTGCCAGCAGCTTCCGCGCTAGGGTTTACGAGCAGTACTTC; CDR3: CASSFRARVYEQYF; size: -; V: TRBV5-8; D: -; J: TRBJ2-7
DNA: TGTGCCAGCAGCTCACATCTTACTAGCGGGTACCAAGAGACCCAGTACTTC; CDR3: CASSSHLTSGYQETQYF; size: -; V: TRBV4-2; D: TRBD2; J: TRBJ2-5
DNA: TGTGCCAGCAGCCCTGGACTAGCGGGAGTCTACGAGCAGTACTTC; CDR3: CASSPGLAGVYEQYF; size: -; V: TRBV4-2; D: TRBD2; J: TRBJ2-7
DNA: TGTGCCAGCAGTCGATTAAGACGGGAGGGAGATACGCAGTATTTT; CDR3: CASSRLRREGDTQYF; size: -; V: TRBV28; D: TRBD2; J: TRBJ2-3
DNA: TGTGCCAGCAGCCTCGGACTAGCGGGCGCCAACAATGAGCAGTTCTTC; CDR3: CASSLGLAGANNEQFF; size: -; V: TRBV7-9; D: TRBD2; J: TRBJ2-1